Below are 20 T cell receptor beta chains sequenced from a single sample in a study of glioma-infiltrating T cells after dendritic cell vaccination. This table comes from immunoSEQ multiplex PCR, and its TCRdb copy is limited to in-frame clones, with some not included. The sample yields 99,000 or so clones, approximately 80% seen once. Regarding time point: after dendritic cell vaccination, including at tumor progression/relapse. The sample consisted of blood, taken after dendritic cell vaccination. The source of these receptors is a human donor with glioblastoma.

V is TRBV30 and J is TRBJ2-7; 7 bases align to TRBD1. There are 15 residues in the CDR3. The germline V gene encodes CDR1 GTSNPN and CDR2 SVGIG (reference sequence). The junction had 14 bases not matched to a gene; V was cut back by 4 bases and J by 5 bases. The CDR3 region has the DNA TGTGCCTGGAAGCCCTCCGGGACAGAGGGTAACGAGCAGTACTTC. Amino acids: CAWKPSGTEGNEQYF.

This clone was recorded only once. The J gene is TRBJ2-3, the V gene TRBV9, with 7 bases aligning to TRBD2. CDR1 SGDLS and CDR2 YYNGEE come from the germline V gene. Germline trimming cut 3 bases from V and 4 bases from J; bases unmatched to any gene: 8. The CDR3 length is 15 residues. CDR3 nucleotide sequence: TGTGCCAGCAGCGCGACTAGCCGGGGGGCAGATACGCAGTATTTT. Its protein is CASSATSRGADTQYF.

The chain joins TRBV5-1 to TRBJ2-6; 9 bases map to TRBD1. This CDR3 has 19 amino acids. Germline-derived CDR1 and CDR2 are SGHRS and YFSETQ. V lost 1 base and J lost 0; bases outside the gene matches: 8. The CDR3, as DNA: TGCGCCAGCAGCTTGTTCGGACAGGGGTTATCCTCTGGGGCCAACGTCCTGACTTTC. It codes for CASSLFGQGLSSGANVLTF. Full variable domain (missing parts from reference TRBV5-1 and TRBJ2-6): KAGVTQTPRYLIKTRGQQVTLSCSPISGHRSVSWYQQTPGQGLQFLFEYFSETQRNKGNFPGRFSGRQFSNSRSEMNVSTLELGDSALYLCASSLFGQGLSSGANVLTFGAGSRLTVL.

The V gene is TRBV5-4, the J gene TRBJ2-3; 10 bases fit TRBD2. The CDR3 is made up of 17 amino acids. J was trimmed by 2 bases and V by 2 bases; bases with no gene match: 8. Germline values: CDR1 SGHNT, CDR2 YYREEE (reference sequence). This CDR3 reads CASSLLLAGVITDTQYF. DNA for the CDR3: TGTGCCAGCAGCTTACTTCTAGCGGGGGTGATCACAGATACGCAGTATTTT.

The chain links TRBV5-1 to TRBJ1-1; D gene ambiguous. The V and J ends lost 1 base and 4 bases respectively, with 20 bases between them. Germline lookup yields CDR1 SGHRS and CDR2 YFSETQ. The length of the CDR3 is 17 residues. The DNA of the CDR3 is TGCGCCAGCAGCTTGAGGTCCCCCCAGGAAATGGTCACTGAAGCTTTCTTT. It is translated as CASSLRSPQEMVTEAFF.

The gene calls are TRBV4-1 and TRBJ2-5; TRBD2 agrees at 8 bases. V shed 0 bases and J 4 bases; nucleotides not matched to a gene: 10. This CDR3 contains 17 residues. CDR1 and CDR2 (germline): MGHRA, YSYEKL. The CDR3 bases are TGCGCCAGCAGCCAAGATAGGGCTAGCGGGTTCCCAGAGACCCAGTACTTC. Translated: CASSQDRASGFPETQYF.

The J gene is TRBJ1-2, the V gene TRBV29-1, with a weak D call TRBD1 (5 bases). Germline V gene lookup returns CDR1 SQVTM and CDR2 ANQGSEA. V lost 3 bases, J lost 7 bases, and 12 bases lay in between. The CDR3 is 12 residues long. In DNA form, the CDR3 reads TGCAGCGTTGAGGGAAGGGGAGGTGGCTACACCTTC. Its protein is CSVEGRGGGYTF.

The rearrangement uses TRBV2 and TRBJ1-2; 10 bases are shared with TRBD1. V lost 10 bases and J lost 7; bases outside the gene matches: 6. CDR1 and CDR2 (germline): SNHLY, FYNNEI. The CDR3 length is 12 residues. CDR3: CAIAGTGAGYTF. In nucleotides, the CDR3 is TGTGCCATCGCCGGGACAGGGGCTGGCTACACCTTC.

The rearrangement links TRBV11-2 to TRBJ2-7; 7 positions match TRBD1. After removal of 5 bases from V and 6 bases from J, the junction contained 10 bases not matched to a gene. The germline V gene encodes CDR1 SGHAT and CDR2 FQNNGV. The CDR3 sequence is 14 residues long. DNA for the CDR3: TGTGCCAGCAGCAACCGGGACAGTCTGAGCGAGCAGTACTTC. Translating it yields CASSNRDSLSEQYF.

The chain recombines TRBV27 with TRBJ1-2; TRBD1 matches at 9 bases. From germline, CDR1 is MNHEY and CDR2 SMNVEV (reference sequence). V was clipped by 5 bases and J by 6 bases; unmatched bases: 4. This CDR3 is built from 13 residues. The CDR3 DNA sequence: TGTGCCAGCAGTCCGGGACAGGGCGATGGCTACACCTTC. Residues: CASSPGQGDGYTF.

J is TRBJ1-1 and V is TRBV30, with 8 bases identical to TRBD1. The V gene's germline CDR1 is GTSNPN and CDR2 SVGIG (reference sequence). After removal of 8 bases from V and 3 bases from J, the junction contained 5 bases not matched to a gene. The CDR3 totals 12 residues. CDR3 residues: CAMYRGYTEAFF. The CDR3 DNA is TGTGCCATGTACAGGGGGTACACTGAAGCTTTCTTT.

This CDR3 reads CASSLEGNTEAFF. The CDR3 nucleotides are TGTGCCAGCAGCCTGGAGGGGAACACTGAAGCTTTCTTT. This chain joins TRBV11-2 and TRBJ1-1; D call uncertain. Germline V gene data show CDR1 as SGHAT and CDR2 as FQNNGV. V lost 5 bases and J 1 base, leaving 8 bases between the germline ends. The CDR3 is 13 residues long.

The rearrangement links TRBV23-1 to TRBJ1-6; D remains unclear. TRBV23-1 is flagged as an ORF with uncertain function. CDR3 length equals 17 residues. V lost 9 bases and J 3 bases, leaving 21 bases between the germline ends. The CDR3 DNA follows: TGCGCCAGAAACCGGGGTCCGTTGAGTAACTATAATTCACCCCTCCACTTT. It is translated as CARNRGPLSNYNSPLHF.

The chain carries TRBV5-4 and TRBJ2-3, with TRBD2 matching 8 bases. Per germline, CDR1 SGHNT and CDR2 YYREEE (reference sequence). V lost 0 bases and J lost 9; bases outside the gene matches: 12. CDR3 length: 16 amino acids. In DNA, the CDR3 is TGTGCCAGCAGCTTGGATCGGGGGGGCCGATCTGACACGCAGTATTTT. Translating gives CASSLDRGGRSDTQYF.

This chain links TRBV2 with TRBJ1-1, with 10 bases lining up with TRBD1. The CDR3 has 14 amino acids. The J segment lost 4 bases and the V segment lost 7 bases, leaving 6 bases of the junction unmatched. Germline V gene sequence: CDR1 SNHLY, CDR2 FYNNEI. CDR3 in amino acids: CASTRDRGPTEAFF. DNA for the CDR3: TGTGCCAGCACCAGAGACAGGGGGCCCACTGAAGCTTTCTTT.

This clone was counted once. The CDR3 DNA is TGTGCCACAAGGGGTATAATTGAAGCTTTCTTT. It translates to CATRGIIEAFF. This chain joins TRBV2 and TRBJ1-1, with TRBD1 as a possible D gene (5 bases). Trimming removed 10 bases from V and 7 bases from J, with 13 bases in between. From germline, CDR1 is SNHLY and CDR2 FYNNEI. The CDR3 extends over 11 amino acids.

CDR3: CASSRRGAKETQYF. The DNA for the CDR3 is TGTGCCAGCAGCCGACGCGGGGCAAAAGAGACCCAGTACTTC. The V call is TRBV6-6, the J call TRBJ2-5, with D perhaps TRBD2 (6 bases). There are 14 residues in the CDR3. V was trimmed by 6 bases and J by 3 bases, leaving 14 bases between them. Germline V gene sequence: CDR1 MNHNY, CDR2 SVGAGI (reference sequence).

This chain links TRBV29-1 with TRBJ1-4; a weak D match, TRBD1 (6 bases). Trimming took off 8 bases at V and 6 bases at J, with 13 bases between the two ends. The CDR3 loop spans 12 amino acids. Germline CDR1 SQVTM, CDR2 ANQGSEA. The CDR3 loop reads CSFTGLDEKLFF. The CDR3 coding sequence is TGCAGCTTCACAGGGCTCGATGAAAAACTGTTTTTT.

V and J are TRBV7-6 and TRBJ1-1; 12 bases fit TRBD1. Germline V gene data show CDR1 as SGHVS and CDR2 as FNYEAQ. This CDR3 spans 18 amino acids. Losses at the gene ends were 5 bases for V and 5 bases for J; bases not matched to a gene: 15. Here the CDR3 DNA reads TGTGCCAGCAGCCTCGTGGTGGGGACAGGGGGCCTGGGGACTGAAGCTTTCTTT. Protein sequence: CASSLVVGTGGLGTEAFF.

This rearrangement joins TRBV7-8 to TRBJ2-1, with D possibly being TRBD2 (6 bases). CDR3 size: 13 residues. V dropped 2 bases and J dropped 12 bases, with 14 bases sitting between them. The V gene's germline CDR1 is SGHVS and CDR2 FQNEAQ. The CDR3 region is CASSLSSELLQFF. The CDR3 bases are TGTGCCAGCAGCTTATCTAGCGAATTATTGCAGTTCTTC.